These T cell receptor beta chains were read from a single sample in a study of blood T cell repertoires in COVID-19. Profiling relied on immunoSEQ multiplex PCR, and the TCRdb table lists in-frame clones only, not all of them. The sample contains tens of thousands of clones, 81% of which appear only once. The source material was peripheral blood. The origin of the receptors is a man between 65 and 85 years old with COVID-19, enrolled during active disease. CDR3s include the opening cysteine and the closing phenylalanine or tryptophan. The order of the fields is clone size, CDR3 length, J gene, D gene, V gene, CDR3 protein, CDR3 DNA. The D gene is left open where the match is weak. The listing skips clone size in some rows; elsewhere it reads once, few, many or a size class.

>medium-sized|14|TRBJ2-7|TRBD1|TRBV5-1
CASSLGQGAFEQYF
TGCGCCAGCAGCTTGGGACAGGGGGCTTTCGAGCAGTACTTC
>NA|14|TRBJ2-2|NA|TRBV19
CASSSLATHGELFF
TGTGCCAGTAGTAGTCTAGCGACCCACGGGGAGCTGTTTTTT
>once|16|TRBJ2-2|NA|TRBV6-2/TRBV6-3
CASNPWRGGSPGELFF
TGTGCCAGCAACCCCTGGAGGGGGGGATCCCCCGGGGAGCTGTTTTTT
>NA|15|TRBJ2-5|TRBD2|TRBV29-1
CSVDRDSGRGETQYF
TGCAGCGTTGACAGGGATAGCGGGAGGGGGGAGACCCAGTACTTC
>NA|13|TRBJ2-7|TRBD1|TRBV29-1
CSVLTGSSYEQYF
TGCAGCGTTTTGACAGGGTCCTCCTACGAGCAGTACTTC
>NA|17|TRBJ1-5|TRBD1|TRBV6-1
CASSVTGGGNSNQPQHF
TGTGCCAGCAGTGTGACAGGGGGCGGGAATAGCAATCAGCCCCAGCATTTT
>NA|17|TRBJ1-3|TRBD1|TRBV28
CASSPNRGPTSRNTIYF
TGTGCCAGCAGCCCGAACAGGGGCCCAACATCGCGAAACACCATATATTTT
>NA|15|TRBJ2-7|TRBD1|TRBV5-1
CASSPTGTGGGEQYF
TGCGCCAGCAGCCCTACCGGGACAGGGGGTGGCGAGCAGTACTTC
>once|14|TRBJ1-2|NA|TRBV5-1
CASSPSPENYGYTF
TGCGCCAGCAGCCCCTCCCCTGAGAACTATGGCTACACCTTC
>NA|14|TRBJ1-4|NA|TRBV11-1
CASSLGATNEKLFF
TGTGCCAGCAGCTTAGGAGCAACTAATGAAAAACTGTTTTTT
>NA|15|TRBJ1-5|NA|TRBV3-1/TRBV3-2
CASTQMPRRGQPQHF
TGTGCCAGCACGCAAATGCCCCGACGAGGGCAGCCCCAGCATTTT
>NA|15|TRBJ1-2|TRBD1|TRBV2
CASSGGQGINYGYTF
TGTGCCAGCAGTGGGGGACAGGGGATTAACTATGGCTACACCTTC
>NA|12|TRBJ2-1|NA|TRBV29-1
CSVEGTLNEQFF
TGCAGCGTTGAAGGCACTCTCAATGAGCAGTTCTTC
>NA|15|TRBJ2-7|TRBD2|TRBV28
CASSLGVGTSGEQYF
TGTGCCAGCAGTTTAGGTGTCGGGACTAGCGGCGAGCAGTACTTC
>NA|17|TRBJ1-1|NA|TRBV7-3
CASSLLAGQTMNTEAFF
TGTGCCAGCAGCTTATTGGCCGGACAGACCATGAACACTGAAGCTTTCTTT
>NA|15|TRBJ2-1|TRBD1|TRBV5-4
CASSPRPGQYNEQFF
TGTGCCAGCAGCCCTCGTCCGGGACAGTACAATGAGCAGTTCTTC
>NA|14|TRBJ1-6|TRBD1|TRBV7-3
CASSWTGNNSPLHF
TGTGCCAGCAGTTGGACAGGGAATAATTCACCCCTCCACTTT
>NA|11|TRBJ1-4|TRBD1|TRBV28
CASSSLQGRFF
TGTGCCAGCAGCTCCCTACAGGGGCGGTTTTTT
>NA|14|TRBJ1-5|NA|TRBV24-1
CATSDETGGQPQHF
TGTGCCACCAGTGATGAGACCGGCGGGCAGCCCCAGCATTTT
>NA|10|TRBJ2-7|NA|TRBV20-1
CSASLIEQYF
TGCAGTGCTAGTCTTATAGAGCAGTACTTC
>few|12|TRBJ1-2|NA|TRBV3-1/TRBV3-2
CASSQGGGGYTF
TGTGCCAGCAGCCAGGGAGGGGGAGGCTACACCTTC
>few|16|TRBJ1-1|TRBD1|TRBV29-1
CSVQVTGIGRYTEAFF
TGCAGCGTTCAAGTGACAGGGATAGGAAGGTACACTGAAGCTTTCTTT
>few|11|TRBJ1-1|NA|TRBV15
CATSRGPEAFF
TGTGCCACCAGCAGAGGGCCTGAAGCTTTCTTT
>NA|15|TRBJ2-1|NA|TRBV19
CASSTISGRSNEQFF
TGTGCCAGTAGTACAATTAGCGGAAGGTCCAATGAGCAGTTCTTC
>NA|15|TRBJ1-2|NA|TRBV7-9
CASTPRGGSNYGYTF
TGTGCCAGCACTCCTCGGGGGGGCTCGAACTATGGCTACACCTTC
>NA|17|TRBJ1-2|NA|TRBV30
CAWSVWTPESRGYGYTF
TGTGCCTGGAGTGTTTGGACACCCGAAAGTAGGGGCTATGGCTACACCTTC
>NA|17|TRBJ2-7|TRBD2|TRBV11-3
CASSIRLAGGRRWEQYF
TGTGCCAGCAGCATCAGACTAGCGGGAGGTCGCAGGTGGGAGCAGTACTTC
>few|12|TRBJ1-1|NA|TRBV3-1/TRBV3-2
CASSQSRTEAFF
TGTGCCAGCAGCCAATCGAGGACTGAAGCTTTCTTT
>NA|13|TRBJ1-1|NA|TRBV9
CASSVAVNTEAFF
TGTGCCAGCAGCGTAGCTGTGAACACTGAAGCTTTCTTT
>NA|16|TRBJ2-3|TRBD2|TRBV24-1
CATSDPSGTHTDTQYF
TGTGCCACCAGTGATCCCAGCGGGACCCACACAGATACGCAGTATTTT
>NA|12|TRBJ2-2|TRBD2|TRBV29-1
CSVGLAGGELFF
TGCAGCGTTGGGCTAGCGGGAGGGGAGCTGTTTTTT
>once|14|TRBJ1-2|NA|TRBV29-1
CSVDIATGGYGYTF
TGCAGCGTTGATATCGCCACGGGGGGGTATGGCTACACCTTC
>NA|16|TRBJ2-5|TRBD2|TRBV7-9
CASSRLAGVVGETQYF
TGTGCCAGCAGCCGACTAGCGGGAGTGGTAGGAGAGACCCAGTACTTC
>NA|13|TRBJ1-2|TRBD1|TRBV12-3/TRBV12-4
CASSLGQNYGYTF
TGTGCCAGCAGTTTGGGACAGAACTATGGCTACACCTTC
>NA|12|TRBJ2-3|NA|TRBV2
CASSVQTDTQYF
TGTGCCAGCAGTGTTCAGACAGATACGCAGTATTTT
>NA|16|TRBJ2-2|NA|TRBV18
CASSPRISTSTGELFF
TGTGCCAGCTCACCAAGAATTAGCACCTCCACCGGGGAGCTGTTTTTT
>NA|14|TRBJ1-1|NA|TRBV10-3
CAISESGRRTEAFF
TGTGCCATCAGTGAGTCGGGGAGGAGGACTGAAGCTTTCTTT
>NA|14|TRBJ2-1|NA|TRBV15
CATSWRTSYNEQFF
TGTGCCACCAGCTGGAGAACCTCCTACAATGAGCAGTTCTTC
>once|15|TRBJ2-3|NA|TRBV5-1
CASSLTGRAGDTQYF
TGCGCCAGCAGCTTAACAGGGCGGGCAGGGGATACGCAGTATTTT
>once|17|TRBJ2-3|NA|TRBV25-1
CASSEPRDNRGTDTQYF
TGTGCCAGCAGTGAACCAAGAGACAACCGAGGCACAGATACGCAGTATTTT
>once|11|TRBJ1-2|NA|TRBV28
CASSIHSGYTF
TGTGCCAGCAGTATACACAGCGGCTACACCTTC
>NA|15|TRBJ2-3|NA|TRBV5-5
CASSLGGHNTDTQYF
TGTGCCAGCAGCTTGGGTGGGCACAACACAGATACGCAGTATTTT
>NA|15|TRBJ1-2|TRBD1|TRBV4-1
CASSSDREWAGGYTF
TGCGCCAGCAGCTCCGACAGGGAGTGGGCAGGGGGCTACACCTTC